This T cell receptor (beta chain) was obtained from a study of T cell repertoires in cytomegalovirus infection. Across the whole study: Indications of both CMV infection and matching HLA type were provided by public TCR beta signatures.

The germline gives CDR1 MNHEY, CDR2 SVGEGT. The CDR3 spans 14 residues. The V segment lost 5 bases and the J segment 6 bases; nucleotides outside the gene matches: 3. In this sample, this clonotype turned up a few times. TCRdb fed the reads into MiXCR, producing one record per CDR3 protein. In the table there are a few hundred thousand distinct CDR3 sequences, 8% to 10% of which are singletons. The TCR comes from a human donor in good health (CMV status not recorded). Some clones in this sample may be carry-over from other donors' samples. Sequences were obtained from PBMCs. This sequence joins TRBV6-2 or TRBV6-3 and TRBJ2-1, with TRBD2 matching over 11 bases. CDR3 region: CASSLGLAVNEQFF. The CDR3 DNA sequence: TGTGCCAGCAGTCTGGGACTAGCGGTCAATGAGCAGTTCTTC.